The 3 T cell receptor beta chains listed next were all sequenced from one sample in a study of T cell changes during pregnancy in multiple sclerosis. Produced via immunoSEQ multiplex PCR; TCRdb's table is partial and in-frame only. In the table there are some 37,000 clones, about 88% of which are singletons. The sequences come from CD4+ T cells from peripheral blood mononuclear cells, collected in the first trimester of pregnancy. Receptors were obtained from a female donor with multiple sclerosis, enrolled in a pregnancy study.

A few counts support this clone. The chain uses TRBV7-9 and TRBJ2-1; TRBD2 matches 7 bases. CDR1 SEHNR and CDR2 FQNEAQ come from the germline V gene (reference sequence). The CDR3 spans 16 residues. V dropped 4 bases and J dropped 3; count of bases not matched to a gene: 9. In nucleotides, the CDR3 is TGTGCCAGCAGCTGGGAGCGGGATAGGGGCTACAATGAGCAGTTCTTC. Its protein is CASSWERDRGYNEQFF.

The gene calls are TRBV9 and TRBJ2-2, with D possibly being TRBD2 (6 bases). The ends were cut back, 4 bases at V and 1 base at J, with 17 bases in the middle. CDR3 length equals 17 residues. Germline CDR1 SGDLS, CDR2 YYNGEE. The DNA for the CDR3 is TGTGCCAGCAGCCCCCGCCCCCCCGGGAGGAACACCGGGGAGCTGTTTTTT. This codes for CASSPRPPGRNTGELFF.

The chain carries TRBV29-1 and TRBJ1-1, with TRBD1 matching over 7 bases. The length of the CDR3 is 15 residues. Germline V gene lookup returns CDR1 SQVTM and CDR2 ANQGSEA. The J segment lost 2 bases and the V segment lost 4 bases, leaving 10 bases of the junction unmatched. The CDR3 loop reads CSVGPTGAINTEAFF. CDR3 bases: TGCAGCGTTGGGCCTACAGGGGCGATAAACACTGAAGCTTTCTTT.